Presented here are 25 T cell receptor beta chains from one specimen sequenced in a study of blood T cell repertoires in COVID-19. Clones were read by immunoSEQ multiplex PCR, and TCRdb kept only the in-frame ones, dropping some. The table has about 230,000 clones, less than 90% seen once. The sample comprised peripheral blood. Source of these receptors: an older woman with active or convalescent COVID-19.

The chain is built from TRBV6-1 and TRBJ1-2, with a tentative D call TRBD1 (6 bases). The V end lost 0 bases, the J end lost 4 bases, and 12 bases lay between the germline ends. The CDR3 covers 15 residues. Germline V CDR1 and CDR2: MNHNS, SASEGT. CDR3 coding DNA: TGTGCCAGCAGTGAAGCGCTCAGGGGCACCTATGGCTACACCTTC. Its translation is CASSEALRGTYGYTF.

This clone was picked up a small number of times. The J gene is TRBJ1-3, the V gene TRBV2; no reliable D call. The CDR3 is 13 residues long. The V gene lost 6 bases and the J gene lost 6 bases, with 12 bases spanning the gap. The germline CDR1 and CDR2 sequences are SNHLY and FYNNEI. The CDR3 region has the DNA TGTGCCAGCAGCCAACGTCTAGAAAACACCATATATTTT. Amino acids: CASSQRLENTIYF.

This chain connects TRBV5-4 to TRBJ1-4, with D possibly TRBD1 on 5 matching bases. V was trimmed by 4 bases and J by 5 bases, leaving 18 bases between them. The germline gives CDR1 SGHNT, CDR2 YYREEE (reference sequence). CDR3 length: 16 amino acids. The chain's CDR3 is CASSPSSGIGNEKLFF. The DNA for the CDR3 is TGTGCCAGCAGCCCGAGTTCAGGGATCGGAAATGAAAAACTGTTTTTT.

This clone has just one count. The gene calls are TRBV10-3 and TRBJ2-4; D perhaps matches TRBD2 (6 bases). Trimming shortened V by 4 bases and J by 6 bases, and 13 bases separated the two germline ends. The CDR3 consists of 14 residues. Germline V gene data show CDR1 as ENHRY and CDR2 as SYGVKD. CDR3 region: CAISVGGALNIQYF. DNA of the CDR3: TGTGCCATCAGTGTGGGCGGGGCCCTAAACATTCAGTACTTC.

The chain has TRBV7-9 and TRBJ1-1; D ambiguous. The CDR3 contains 14 residues. Germline V gene data show CDR1 as SEHNR and CDR2 as FQNEAQ (reference sequence). V was pared by 7 bases and J by 4 bases, with 16 bases between. In DNA, the CDR3 is TGTGCCAGCACCTTTTCTCAGGTCAGCACTGAAGCTTTCTTT. It yields the protein CASTFSQVSTEAFF. The variable domain in full, completed from reference TRBV7-9 and TRBJ1-1, reads DTGVSQNPRHKITKRGQNVTFRCDPISEHNRLYWYRQTLGQGPEFLTYFQNEAQLEKSRLLSDRFSAERPKGSFSTLEIQRTEQGDSAMYLCASTFSQVSTEAFFGQGTRLTVV.

This chain connects TRBV5-6 to TRBJ1-2, with D possibly matching TRBD1 (5 bases). CDR1 is SGHDT, CDR2 YYEEEE, per germline. V lost 6 bases and J 4 bases, leaving 16 bases between the germline ends. This CDR3 comprises 14 residues. The CDR3 DNA reads TGTGCCAGCAACCTGGGGCAGGCCGCCTATGGCTACACCTTC. Its protein is CASNLGQAAYGYTF. Full variable domain (outside the CDR3, taken from reference TRBV5-6 and TRBJ1-2): DAGVTQSPTHLIKTRGQQVTLRCSPKSGHDTVSWYQQALGQGPQFIFQYYEEEERQRGNFPDRFSGHQFPNYSSELNVNALLLGDSALYLCASNLGQAAYGYTFGSGTRLTVV.

This chain connects TRBV19 to TRBJ1-1, with 12 nucleotides matching TRBD1. The germline V gene has CDR1 LNHDA and CDR2 SQIVND (reference sequence). The CDR3 is 17 amino acids. Losses at the gene ends were 1 base for V and 4 bases for J; bases not matched to a gene: 7. The chain's CDR3 is CASSIAGAGQGATEAFF. CDR3 nucleotide sequence: TGTGCCAGTAGTATAGCAGGAGCGGGACAGGGGGCCACTGAAGCTTTCTTT.

This clone came up many times. J is TRBJ2-1 and V is TRBV11-2; 7 bases match TRBD1. The CDR3 contains 15 residues. Losses at the gene ends were 1 base for V and 6 bases for J; bases not matched to a gene: 6. Germline V CDR1 and CDR2: SGHAT, FQNNGV. This CDR3 reads CASSLGGGEGNEQFF. For the CDR3, the DNA is TGTGCCAGCAGCTTAGGAGGGGGCGAAGGCAATGAGCAGTTCTTC.

This clone was observed a few times. The V call is TRBV2, the J call TRBJ1-6; no clear D. Germline-derived CDR1 and CDR2 are SNHLY and FYNNEI. The CDR3 has 14 residues. V lost 3 bases to trimming and J lost 6 bases, with 9 bases between them. The CDR3 DNA sequence: TGTGCCAGCAGTGATTTAGGGAGTAATTCACCCCTCCACTTT. Its translation: CASSDLGSNSPLHF. Using reference TRBV2 and TRBJ1-6 for the parts outside the CDR3, the full variable domain is EPEVTQTPSHQVTQMGQEVILRCVPISNHLYFYWYRQILGQKVEFLVSFYNNEISEKSEIFDDQFSVERPDGSNFTLKIRSTKLEDSAMYFCASSDLGSNSPLHFGNGTRLTVT.

The chain carries TRBV18 and TRBJ2-7, with 9 bases that match TRBD1. From germline, CDR1 is KGHSH and CDR2 LQKENI. V lost 6 bases, J lost 6 bases, and 9 bases stayed unmatched. The CDR3 length is 14 residues. The CDR3 is CASSPVRTGAEQYF. Written as DNA, the CDR3 is TGTGCCAGCTCCCCAGTCCGGACAGGGGCCGAGCAGTACTTC.

The rearrangement joins TRBV4-1 to TRBJ1-2; D gene uncertain. The CDR3 contains 13 residues. Germline lookup yields CDR1 MGHRA and CDR2 YSYEKL. V was trimmed by 1 base and J by 7 bases, leaving 10 bases between them. The CDR3 region is CASSQGREVGYTF. The CDR3 nucleotides read TGCGCCAGCAGCCAAGGTCGGGAGGTTGGCTACACCTTC.

The rearrangement links TRBV11-3 to TRBJ2-3, with 8 bases fitting TRBD2. V lost 4 bases, J lost 8 bases, and 8 bases stayed unmatched. CDR3 length: 14 amino acids. Germline CDR1 SGHNT, CDR2 YENEEA. This CDR3 is CASSSGLGLGTQYF. For the CDR3, the DNA is TGTGCCAGCAGCTCGGGACTAGGATTGGGTACGCAGTATTTT. The full variable domain, its missing parts supplied by reference TRBV11-3 and TRBJ2-3, is EAGVVQSPRYKIIEKKQPVAFWCNPISGHNTLYWYLQNLGQGPELLIRYENEEAVDDSQLPKDRFSAERLKGVDSTLKIQPAELGDSAVYLCASSSGLGLGTQYFGPGTRLTVL.

The rearrangement uses TRBV30 and TRBJ1-3; 9 positions match TRBD1. Germline CDR1 is GTSNPN and CDR2 is SVGIG (reference sequence). This CDR3 has 17 residues. V dropped 1 base and J dropped 1; count of bases not matched to a gene: 8. The DNA for the CDR3 is TGTGCCTGGAGTGCCGGGACAGGGTTTTTGTCTGGAAACACCATATATTTT. Translating it yields CAWSAGTGFLSGNTIYF. The complete variable domain, with remaining parts taken from reference TRBV30 and TRBJ1-3, reads SQTIHQWPATLVQPVGSPLSLECTVEGTSNPNLYWYRQAAGRGLQLLFYSVGIGQISSEVPQNLSASRPQDRQFILSSKKLLLSDSGFYLCAWSAGTGFLSGNTIYFGEGSWLTVV.

This chain connects TRBV12-3 or TRBV12-4 to TRBJ1-1; possibly TRBD1 for D (5 bases). V was shortened by 5 bases and J by 11 bases, with 18 bases between the two germline ends. The CDR3 extends over 13 amino acids. The CDR3 loop is CASSPQGLLKAFF. In DNA form, the CDR3 reads TGTGCCAGCAGTCCCCAGGGACTTCTGAAGGCTTTCTTT.

V gene TRBV11-2 combines with J gene TRBJ2-5; TRBD2 aligns across 16 bases. Trimming cost V 4 bases and J 5 bases; bases outside gene matches: 7. Germline V gives CDR1 SGHAT, CDR2 FQNNGV. CDR3 length: 17 residues. The CDR3 reads CASSSGLAGGPLETQYF. As DNA, the CDR3 is TGTGCCAGCAGCTCGGGACTAGCGGGAGGGCCCCTGGAGACCCAGTACTTC.

The rearrangement uses TRBV19 and TRBJ1-3; possible D gene TRBD1, 5 bases. Looked up from germline, CDR1 is LNHDA and CDR2 is SQIVND (reference sequence). The V gene lost 5 bases and the J gene lost 4 bases, with 12 bases spanning the gap. This CDR3 has 14 amino acids. CDR3 region: CASSPGTGGNTIYF. The CDR3, as DNA: TGTGCCAGTAGTCCCGGGACTGGAGGAAACACCATATATTTT.

The rearrangement joins TRBV6-5 to TRBJ1-5; D is perhaps TRBD1 (6 bases). This CDR3 comprises 13 residues. Trimming pared 6 bases from V and 7 bases from J, leaving 13 bases between. CDR1 and CDR2 (germline): MNHEY, SVGAGI. The CDR3 reads CASSNTGSQPQHF. CDR3 DNA: TGTGCCAGCAGCAACACAGGGAGCCAGCCCCAGCATTTT.

The V and J genes are TRBV2 and TRBJ2-7, with D possibly being TRBD2 (6 bases). This CDR3 has 13 residues. V was cut by 7 bases and J by 12 bases, with 22 bases left in between. The germline V gene has CDR1 SNHLY and CDR2 FYNNEI. The CDR3 loop is CASTSFGSLGAYF. CDR3 nucleotides: TGTGCCAGCACATCCTTCGGGAGCCTTGGCGCGTACTTC.

This clone has just one count. The gene calls are TRBV11-3 and TRBJ2-1; 8 nucleotides align to TRBD2. V dropped 3 bases and J dropped 11; count of bases not matched to a gene: 12. This CDR3 comprises 15 residues. Germline V gene lookup returns CDR1 SGHNT and CDR2 YENEEA. This CDR3 is CASSLNGGATTKQFF. The CDR3 region has the DNA TGTGCCAGCAGCTTGAACGGGGGGGCGACGACTAAGCAGTTCTTC.

The chain employs TRBV14 and TRBJ1-2; D unresolved. This CDR3 has 14 residues. V was shortened by 0 bases and J by 8 bases, with 13 bases between the two germline ends. In germline, CDR1 is SGHDN, CDR2 FVKESK. The CDR3 sequence: CASSQEVTRIGYTF. Here the CDR3 DNA reads TGTGCCAGCAGCCAAGAAGTGACAAGGATCGGCTACACCTTC.

In DNA, the CDR3 is TGTGCCAGCAGCCCTCCGGGGGGCGTCACTGAAGCTTTCTTT. Its translation: CASSPPGGVTEAFF. The rearrangement links TRBV28 to TRBJ1-1, with a tentative D call TRBD1 (6 bases). The germline V and J ends were trimmed by 6 bases and 4 bases, with 15 bases remaining between them. This CDR3 has 14 residues. From germline, CDR1 is MDHEN and CDR2 SYDVKM.

This clone has a handful of counts. The chain joins TRBV28 to TRBJ2-2; D remains ambiguous. V lost 6 bases to trimming and J lost 4 bases, with 3 bases between them. CDR3 length equals 11 residues. Germline CDR1 is MDHEN and CDR2 is SYDVKM. CDR3 coding DNA: TGTGCCAGCAGCAGCACCGGGGAGCTGTTTTTT. This sequence encodes CASSSTGELFF.

V is TRBV5-1 and J is TRBJ2-7; D perhaps matches TRBD2 (5 bases). This CDR3 has 12 amino acids. V lost 3 bases and J lost 4, with 8 bases in between. The germline V gene encodes CDR1 SGHRS and CDR2 YFSETQ. This chain's CDR3 is CASSSGVYEQYF. As DNA, the CDR3 is TGCGCCAGCAGCTCCGGGGTATACGAGCAGTACTTC.

The V call is TRBV5-1, the J call TRBJ2-5; 16 bases are shared with TRBD2. This CDR3 spans 16 amino acids. V was clipped by 4 bases and J by 5 bases; unmatched bases: 5. Germline V gene lookup returns CDR1 SGHRS and CDR2 YFSETQ. The CDR3: CASSGTSGGAPETQYF. The CDR3 region has the DNA TGCGCCAGCAGCGGGACTAGCGGGGGGGCGCCGGAGACCCAGTACTTC.

This sequence joins TRBV9 and TRBJ2-2, with TRBD2 matching over 7 bases. The junction had 7 bases not matched to a gene; V was cut back by 0 bases and J by 2 bases. Germline V gene data show CDR1 as SGDLS and CDR2 as YYNGEE. This CDR3 has 17 amino acids. As DNA, the CDR3 is TGTGCCAGCAGCGTAGTATCGGGGACTACAAACACCGGGGAGCTGTTTTTT. Residues: CASSVVSGTTNTGELFF.